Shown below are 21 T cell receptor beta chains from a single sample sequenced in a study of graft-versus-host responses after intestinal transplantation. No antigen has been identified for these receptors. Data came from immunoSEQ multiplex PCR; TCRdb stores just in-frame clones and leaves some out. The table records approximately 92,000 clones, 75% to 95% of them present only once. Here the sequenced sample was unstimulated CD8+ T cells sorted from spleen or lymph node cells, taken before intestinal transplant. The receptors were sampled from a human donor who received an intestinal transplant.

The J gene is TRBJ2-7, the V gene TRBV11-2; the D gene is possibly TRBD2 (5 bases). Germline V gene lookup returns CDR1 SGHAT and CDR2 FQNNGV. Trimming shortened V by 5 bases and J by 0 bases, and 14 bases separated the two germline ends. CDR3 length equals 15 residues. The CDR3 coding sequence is TGTGCCAGCAGCGAGAGGGCAGAGCCCTCCTACGAGCAGTACTTC. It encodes CASSERAEPSYEQYF.

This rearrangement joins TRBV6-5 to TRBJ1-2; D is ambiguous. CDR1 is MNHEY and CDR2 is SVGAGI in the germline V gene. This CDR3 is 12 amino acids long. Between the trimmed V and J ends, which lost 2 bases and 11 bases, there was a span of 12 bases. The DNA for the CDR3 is TGTGCCAGCAGTTACGAGAGGACGACATACACCTTC. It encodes CASSYERTTYTF.

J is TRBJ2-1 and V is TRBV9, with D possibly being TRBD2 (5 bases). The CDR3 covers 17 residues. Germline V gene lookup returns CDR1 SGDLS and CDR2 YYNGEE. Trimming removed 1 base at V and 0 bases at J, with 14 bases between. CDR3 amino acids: CASSVPRTGSSYNEQFF. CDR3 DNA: TGTGCCAGCAGCGTACCTCGGACGGGATCCTCCTACAATGAGCAGTTCTTC.

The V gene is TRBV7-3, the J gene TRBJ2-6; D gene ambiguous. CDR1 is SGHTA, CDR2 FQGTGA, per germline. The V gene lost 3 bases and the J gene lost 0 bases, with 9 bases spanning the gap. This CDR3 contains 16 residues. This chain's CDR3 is CASSFPPVSGANVLTF. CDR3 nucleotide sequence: TGTGCCAGCAGCTTCCCGCCGGTCTCTGGGGCCAACGTCCTGACTTTC.

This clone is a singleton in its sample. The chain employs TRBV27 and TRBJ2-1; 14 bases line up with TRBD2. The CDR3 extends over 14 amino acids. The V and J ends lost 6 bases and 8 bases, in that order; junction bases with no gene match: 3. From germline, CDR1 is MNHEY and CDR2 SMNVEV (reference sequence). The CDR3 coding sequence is TGTGCCAGCAGGACTAGCGGGAGGGAGGATGAGCAGTTCTTC. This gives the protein CASRTSGREDEQFF.

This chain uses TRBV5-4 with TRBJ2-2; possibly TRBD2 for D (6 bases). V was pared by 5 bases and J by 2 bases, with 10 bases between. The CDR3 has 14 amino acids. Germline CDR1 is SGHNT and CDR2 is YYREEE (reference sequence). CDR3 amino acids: CASRPGENTGELFF. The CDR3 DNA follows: TGTGCCAGCAGACCGGGGGAAAACACCGGGGAGCTGTTTTTT.

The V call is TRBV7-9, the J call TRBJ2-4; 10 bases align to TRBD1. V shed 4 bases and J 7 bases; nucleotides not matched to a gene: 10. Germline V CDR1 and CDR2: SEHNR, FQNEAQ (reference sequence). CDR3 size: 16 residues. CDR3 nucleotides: TGTGCCAGCAGCTATAGGGGACAGGGGACTTTGAACATTCAGTACTTC. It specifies CASSYRGQGTLNIQYF. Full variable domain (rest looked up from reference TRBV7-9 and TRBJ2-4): DTGVSQNPRHKITKRGQNVTFRCDPISEHNRLYWYRQTLGQGPEFLTYFQNEAQLEKSRLLSDRFSAERPKGSFSTLEIQRTEQGDSAMYLCASSYRGQGTLNIQYFGAGTRLSVL.

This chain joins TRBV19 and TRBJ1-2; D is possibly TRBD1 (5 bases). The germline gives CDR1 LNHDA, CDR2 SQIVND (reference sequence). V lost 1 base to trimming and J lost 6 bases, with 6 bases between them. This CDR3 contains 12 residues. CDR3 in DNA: TGTGCCAGTAGTATAGGGGGGGATGGCTACACCTTC. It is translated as CASSIGGDGYTF.

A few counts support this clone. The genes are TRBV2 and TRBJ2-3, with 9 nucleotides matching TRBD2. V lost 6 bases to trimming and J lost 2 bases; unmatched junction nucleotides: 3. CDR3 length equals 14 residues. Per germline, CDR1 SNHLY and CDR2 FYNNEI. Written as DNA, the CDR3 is TGTGCCAGCAGGATAGCGGGGGTCACAGATACGCAGTATTTT. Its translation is CASRIAGVTDTQYF.

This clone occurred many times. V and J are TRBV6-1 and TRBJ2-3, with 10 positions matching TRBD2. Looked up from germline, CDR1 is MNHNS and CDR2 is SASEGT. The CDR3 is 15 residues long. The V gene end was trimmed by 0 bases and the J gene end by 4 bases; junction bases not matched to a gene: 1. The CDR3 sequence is CASSEASGGPDTQYF. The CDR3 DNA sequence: TGTGCCAGCAGTGAAGCTAGCGGGGGGCCAGATACGCAGTATTTT.

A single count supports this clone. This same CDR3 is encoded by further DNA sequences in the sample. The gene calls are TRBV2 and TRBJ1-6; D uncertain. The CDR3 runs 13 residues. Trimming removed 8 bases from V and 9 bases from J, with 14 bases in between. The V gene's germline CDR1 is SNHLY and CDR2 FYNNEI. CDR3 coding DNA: TGTGCCAGCGAGGGCAGTTGGGGTTCACCCCTCCACTTT. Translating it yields CASEGSWGSPLHF.

The CDR3 loop is CASSLEQGGAYEQYF. The CDR3 coding sequence is TGTGCCAGCAGCTTAGAACAGGGTGGAGCCTACGAGCAGTACTTC. The chain employs TRBV7-6 and TRBJ2-7, with TRBD1 as a possible D gene (6 bases). The CDR3 extends over 15 amino acids. Germline lookup yields CDR1 SGHVS and CDR2 FNYEAQ. V lost 1 base and J lost 2, with 12 bases in between.

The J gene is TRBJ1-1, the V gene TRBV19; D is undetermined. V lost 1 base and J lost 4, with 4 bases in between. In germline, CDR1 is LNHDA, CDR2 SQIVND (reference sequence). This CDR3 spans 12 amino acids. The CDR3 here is CASSIGFTEAFF. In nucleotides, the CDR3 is TGTGCCAGTAGTATAGGCTTCACTGAAGCTTTCTTT.

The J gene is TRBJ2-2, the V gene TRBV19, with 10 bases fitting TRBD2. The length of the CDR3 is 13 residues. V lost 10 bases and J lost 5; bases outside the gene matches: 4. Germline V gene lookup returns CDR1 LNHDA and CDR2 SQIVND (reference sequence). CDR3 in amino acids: CATSGGVTGELFF. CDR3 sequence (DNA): TGTGCCACAAGCGGGGGGGTAACCGGGGAGCTGTTTTTT.

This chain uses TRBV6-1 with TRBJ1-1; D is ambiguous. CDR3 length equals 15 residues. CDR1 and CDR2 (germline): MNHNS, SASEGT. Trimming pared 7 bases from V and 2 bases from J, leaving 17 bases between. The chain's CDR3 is CASTKTGGFNTEAFF. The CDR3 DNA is TGTGCCAGCACCAAAACGGGAGGGTTCAACACTGAAGCTTTCTTT.

CDR3 DNA sequence: TGTGCCAGCAGCTTATGGGAATGCTGCGAAAGACAGGGTGAGGATCAGCCCCAGCATTTT. Translated: CASSLWECCERQGEDQPQHF. V gene TRBV21-1 combines with J gene TRBJ1-5; the D call TRBD1 from the table was never checked on the DNA. TRBV21-1 counts as a pseudogene. This CDR3 comprises 20 residues.

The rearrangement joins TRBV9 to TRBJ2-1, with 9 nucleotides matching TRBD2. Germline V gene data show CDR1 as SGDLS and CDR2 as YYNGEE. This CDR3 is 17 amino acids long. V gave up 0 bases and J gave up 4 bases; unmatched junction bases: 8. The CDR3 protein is CASSVEGSGRMYNEQFF. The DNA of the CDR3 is TGTGCCAGCAGCGTAGAAGGTAGCGGGAGAATGTACAATGAGCAGTTCTTC.

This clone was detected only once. CDR3 DNA: TGTGCCACCCGGGACCTCTCCTACAATGAGCAGTTCTTC. As protein: CATRDLSYNEQFF. This chain joins TRBV6-1 and TRBJ2-1; D could derive from TRBD1 or TRBD2 (5 bases each). Germline-derived CDR1 and CDR2 are MNHNS and SASEGT. Trimming took 10 bases from V and 0 from J, leaving 10 bases between them. The CDR3 has 13 amino acids.

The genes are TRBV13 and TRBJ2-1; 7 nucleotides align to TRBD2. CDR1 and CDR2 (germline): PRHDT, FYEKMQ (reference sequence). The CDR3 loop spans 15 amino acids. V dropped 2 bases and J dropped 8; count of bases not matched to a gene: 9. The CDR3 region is CASSLPAGERDEQFF. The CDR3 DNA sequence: TGTGCCAGCAGCTTACCCGCGGGGGAGAGGGATGAGCAGTTCTTC.

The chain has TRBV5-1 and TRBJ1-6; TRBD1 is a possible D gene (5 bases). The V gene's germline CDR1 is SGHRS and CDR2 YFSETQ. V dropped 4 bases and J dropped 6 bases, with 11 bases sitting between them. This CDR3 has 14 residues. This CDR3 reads CASSPGRPNSPLHF. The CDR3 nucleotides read TGCGCCAGCAGCCCGGGACGCCCTAATTCACCCCTCCACTTT.

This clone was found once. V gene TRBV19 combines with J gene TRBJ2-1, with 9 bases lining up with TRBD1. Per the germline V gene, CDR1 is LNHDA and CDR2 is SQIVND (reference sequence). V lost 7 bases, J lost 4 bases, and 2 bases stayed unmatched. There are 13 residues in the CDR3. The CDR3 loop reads CASTTGGYNEQFF. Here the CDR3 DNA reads TGTGCCAGTACGACAGGGGGTTACAATGAGCAGTTCTTC.